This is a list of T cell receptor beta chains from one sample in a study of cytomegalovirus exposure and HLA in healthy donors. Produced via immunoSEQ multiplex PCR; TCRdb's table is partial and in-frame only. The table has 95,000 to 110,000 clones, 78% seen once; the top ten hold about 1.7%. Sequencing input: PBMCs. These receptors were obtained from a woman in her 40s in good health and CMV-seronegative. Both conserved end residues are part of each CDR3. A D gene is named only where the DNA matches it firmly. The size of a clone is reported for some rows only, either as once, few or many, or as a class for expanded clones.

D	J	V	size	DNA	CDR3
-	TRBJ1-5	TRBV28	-	TGTGCCGGCGTCCGACAGCTGCCGTGGCCCCAGCATTTT	CAGVRQLPWPQHF
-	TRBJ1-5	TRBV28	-	TGTGCCAGCAGTTTATGGGGTCGGGGCAATCAGCCCCAGCATTTT	CASSLWGRGNQPQHF
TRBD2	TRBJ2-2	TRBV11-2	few	TGTGCCAGCAGCTTGGACCGACTAGCGGGGAAGGGCGGGGAGCTGTTTTTT	CASSLDRLAGKGGELFF
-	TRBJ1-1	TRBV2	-	TGTGCCAGCAGTGTTGGCAGGGGAGTCACTGAAGCTTTCTTT	CASSVGRGVTEAFF
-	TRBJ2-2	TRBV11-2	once	TGTGCCAGCATCCGACAGGCCAGGGGTGACACCGGGGAGCTGTTTTTT	CASIRQARGDTGELFF
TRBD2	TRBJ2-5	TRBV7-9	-	TGTGCCAGCAGCTGGCCTAGCGGGCAAGAGACCCAGTACTTC	CASSWPSGQETQYF
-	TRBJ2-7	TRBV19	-	TGTGCCAGCTCCACAGGTAACTTGGAATACGAGCAGTACTTC	CASSTGNLEYEQYF
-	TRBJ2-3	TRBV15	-	TGTGCCACCAGCAGAGATCAAGCCACAGATACGCAGTATTTT	CATSRDQATDTQYF
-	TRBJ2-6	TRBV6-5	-	TGTGCCAGCACCAACAGGGCCGGGGCCAACGTCCTGACTTTC	CASTNRAGANVLTF
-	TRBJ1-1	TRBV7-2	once	TGTGCCAGCAGCTTTGAGAGGAACACTGAAGCTTTCTTT	CASSFERNTEAFF
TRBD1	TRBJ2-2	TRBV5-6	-	TGTGCCAGCAGCTGGGGACAGGGGGCCGGGGAGCTGTTTTTT	CASSWGQGAGELFF
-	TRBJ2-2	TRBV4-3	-	TGCGCCAGCAGCCAAGAAGGTGGCCTAGCTTACACCGGGGAGCTGTTTTTT	CASSQEGGLAYTGELFF
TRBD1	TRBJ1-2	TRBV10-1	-	TGCGCCAGCAGTTCTCCATCTGACAGGGGCAACTATGGCTACACCTTC	CASSSPSDRGNYGYTF
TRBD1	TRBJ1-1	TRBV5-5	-	TGTGCCAGCAGCTGGGGACAGGGGAACACTGAAGCTTTCTTT	CASSWGQGNTEAFF
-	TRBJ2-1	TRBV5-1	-	TGCGCCAGCAGCTTGGCTTCTGGGCAAAATGAGCAGTTCTTC	CASSLASGQNEQFF
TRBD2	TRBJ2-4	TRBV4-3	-	TGCGCCAGCAGCCAAGATAGCGGGAGGGCAGACATTCAGTACTTC	CASSQDSGRADIQYF
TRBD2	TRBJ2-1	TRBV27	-	TGTGCCAGTACCGGGGCTAGCGGGAGGGTTAATGAGCAGTTCTTC	CASTGASGRVNEQFF
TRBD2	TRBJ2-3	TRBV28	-	TGTGCCAGCAGTTTATTTCTTGGCGGGAGAGATACGCAGTATTTT	CASSLFLGGRDTQYF
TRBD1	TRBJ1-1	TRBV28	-	TGTGCCAGCAGCTTACCCGAGGGGGCTACTGAAGCTTTCTTT	CASSLPEGATEAFF
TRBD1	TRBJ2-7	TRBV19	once	TGTGCCAGTAGTTTCTCCGGGACAGGTTTCTACGAGCAGTACTTC	CASSFSGTGFYEQYF
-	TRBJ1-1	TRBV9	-	TGTGCCAGCAGCGTATACGCGGGCGCCGGGACTGAAGCTTTCTTT	CASSVYAGAGTEAFF
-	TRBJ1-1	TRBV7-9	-	TGTGCCAGCAGCTTAGATGGTCCCGGGTATGATTTCTTT	CASSLDGPGYDFF
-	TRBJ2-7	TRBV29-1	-	TGCAGCGTAATACCTAGGGCAGGGGTGGACGAGCAGTACTTC	CSVIPRAGVDEQYF
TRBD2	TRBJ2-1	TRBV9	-	TGTGCCAGCAATTCGCGGGGGAGCTCCTACAATGAGCAGTTCTTC	CASNSRGSSYNEQFF
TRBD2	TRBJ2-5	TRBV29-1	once	TGCAGCGTTCGAGGACTAGAAGAGACCCAGTACTTC	CSVRGLEETQYF
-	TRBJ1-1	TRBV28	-	TGTGCCAGCAGCCGGGGGGACACTGAAGCTTTCTTT	CASSRGDTEAFF
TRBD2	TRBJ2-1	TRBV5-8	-	TGTGCCAGCAGCTACGACACCGGGACTACCATCTACAATGAGCAGTTCTTC	CASSYDTGTTIYNEQFF
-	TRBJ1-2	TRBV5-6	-	TGTGCCAGCAGCCAGCTGGAGGTAGCGGTAAGCGGCTACACCTTC	CASSQLEVAVSGYTF
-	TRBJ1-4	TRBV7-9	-	TGTGCCAGCAGCTTCCCGGCCCGGGGACAAGAAAAACTGTTTTTT	CASSFPARGQEKLFF
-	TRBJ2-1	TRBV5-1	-	TGCGCCAGCAGCAACCGCTGGGGGCTAGGCGATTCCCTCTACAATGAGCAGTTCTTC	CASSNRWGLGDSLYNEQFF
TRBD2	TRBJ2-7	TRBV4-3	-	TGCGCCAGCAGCCAAGATTTGGGGGGGTACTACGAGCAGTACTTC	CASSQDLGGYYEQYF
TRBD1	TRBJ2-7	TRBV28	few	TGTGCCAGCACCGCCGCGGGACAGGGTAGAGGGTGGGCCTACGAGCAGTACTTC	CASTAAGQGRGWAYEQYF
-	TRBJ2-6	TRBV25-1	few	TGTGCCAGCAGTATAGCCTCTGGGGCCAACGTCCTGACTTTC	CASSIASGANVLTF
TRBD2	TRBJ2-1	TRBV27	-	TGTGCCAGCAGTTTCATTCTAGCGGGAGGTGTTAATGAGCAGTTCTTC	CASSFILAGGVNEQFF
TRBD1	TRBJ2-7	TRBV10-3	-	TGTGCCATCTCCGGGACAGTCTCCTACGAGCAGTACTTC	CAISGTVSYEQYF
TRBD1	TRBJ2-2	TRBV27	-	TGTGCCAGCCATACAGGGACAGGGGGCGCTGGTAACGGGGAGCTGTTTTTT	CASHTGTGGAGNGELFF
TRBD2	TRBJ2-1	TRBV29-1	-	TGCAGCGTTGTTCGGCGGGAGACCCACAATGAGCAGTTCTTC	CSVVRRETHNEQFF
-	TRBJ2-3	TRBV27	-	TGTGCCAGCAGTTTAAAGGATCCGCGGTTAGATACGCAGTATTTT	CASSLKDPRLDTQYF
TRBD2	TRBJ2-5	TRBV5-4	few	TGTGCCAGCAGCTTGAGACTAGCGGGAGGAGAGACCCAGTACTTC	CASSLRLAGGETQYF
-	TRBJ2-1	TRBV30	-	TGTGCCTGGAGTGTACTAGCCGATGAGCAGTTCTTC	CAWSVLADEQFF
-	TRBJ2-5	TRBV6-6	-	TGTGCCAGCAGCCCAGTGGGAGGCCGAGAGACCCAGTACTTC	CASSPVGGRETQYF
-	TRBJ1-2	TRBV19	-	TGTGTCAATGCGCGTGGCTACACCTTC	CVNARGYTF